Sequencing of this T cell receptor (delta chain) was carried out in a study of gammadelta T cells in human blood. In its sample, this clone is medium-sized. Its antigen is still unknown. TCRdb re-called the RT-PCR reads via CATT. The data show 1,500 to 2,000 delta-chain clones, 2.5% to 3.5% seen once. CDR1 and CDR2 from the germline V gene are GEAIGNYY and EKD. This CDR3 is built from 19 residues. V trimming: 3 bases; J trimming: 0 bases; junction bases outside the gene matches: 7. Study-wide points: Polyclonal expansion of innate γδ T cells after birth appeared microbially driven.

The sequence was collected from a human fetus. Input material: Vgamma9Vdelta2 gamma-delta T cells from fetal blood. This sequence joins TRDV2 and TRDJ3; 10 bases line up with TRDD3. The CDR3 DNA reads TGTGCCTGTGACCTAGGGGGATACGCGAGCTCCTGGGACACCCGACAGATGTTTTTC. Translated, it gives CACDLGGYASSWDTRQMFF.